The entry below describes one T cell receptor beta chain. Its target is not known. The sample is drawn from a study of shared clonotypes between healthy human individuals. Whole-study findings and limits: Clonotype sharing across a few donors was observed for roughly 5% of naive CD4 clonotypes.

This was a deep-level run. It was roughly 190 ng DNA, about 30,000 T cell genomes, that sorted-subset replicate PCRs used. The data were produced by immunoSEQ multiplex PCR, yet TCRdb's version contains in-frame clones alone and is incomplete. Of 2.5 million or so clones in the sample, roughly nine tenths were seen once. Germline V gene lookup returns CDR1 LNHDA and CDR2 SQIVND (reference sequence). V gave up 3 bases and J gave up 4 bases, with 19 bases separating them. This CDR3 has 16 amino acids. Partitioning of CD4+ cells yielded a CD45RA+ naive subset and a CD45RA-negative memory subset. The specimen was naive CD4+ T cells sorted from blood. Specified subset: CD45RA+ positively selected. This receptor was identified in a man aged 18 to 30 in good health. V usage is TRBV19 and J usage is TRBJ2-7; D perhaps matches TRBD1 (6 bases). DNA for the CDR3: TGTGCCAGTAGTATTCGAACAGGGTCCTCCTTGTACGAGCAGTACTTC. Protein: CASSIRTGSSLYEQYF.